This TCR beta chain was retrieved from a study of cytomegalovirus exposure and HLA in healthy donors. Study in general: From 170 million or so T cells, an earlier analysis saw 90 million to 130 million unique TCR beta sequences. Broader study findings: Per published accounts, TCR beta sequences correctly predicted the HLA-A and HLA-B alleles of most subjects. The majority of CMV-associated TCR beta chains were reported as apparently HLA-restricted in a later analysis. As was reported, the classifier diagnosed cytomegalovirus status with high specificity and sensitivity.

Trimming removed 0 bases from V and 7 bases from J; junction bases left unmatched: 4. This CDR3 contains 14 residues. Germline V CDR1 and CDR2: SGDLS, YYNGEE. This clone has a handful of counts. Its antigen is unidentified. The PCR had 60 Vbeta and 13 Jbeta primers. TCRdb's table, derived via immunoSEQ multiplex PCR, lists solely in-frame clones and lacks some. The repertoire holds some 130,000 clones, roughly 70% seen once, with 1.5% to 2% in the top ten. The V and J genes are TRBV9 and TRBJ1-5; TRBD1 aligns across 7 bases. The sequencing input was PBMCs. The receptor was isolated from a human donor in good health. CDR3 in DNA: TGTGCCAGCAGCGTAGGACAGGGCAGGCAGCCCCAGCATTTT. This sequence encodes CASSVGQGRQPQHF.